This T cell receptor (beta chain) was profiled in a study of T cells in Graves' hyperthyroidism and ophthalmopathy. Comment on this clonotype: Its antigen is unidentified.

The investigators amplified TCR beta CDR3 regions from RNA transcripts. Using the HTBI primer set, a first-round RT-PCR was run on the TCR CDR3. TCRdb ran MiXCR on the multiplex PCR reads and lists one entry per CDR3 protein. Among 250,000 to 300,000 distinct CDR3 sequences listed, more than 15% were seen once. Germline lookup yields CDR1 SQVTM and CDR2 ANQGSEA. This CDR3 is built from 17 residues. The J segment lost 2 bases and the V segment lost 3 bases, leaving 12 bases of the junction unmatched. Regarding the study as a whole: Among thyroid clonotypes expanded above 0.001, most also appeared in blood.

The rearrangement uses TRBV29-1 and TRBJ2-3; 9 bases line up with TRBD2. The specimen sequenced was blood. The receptor was derived from a woman aged 55-70 years with Graves' ophthalmopathy. The CDR3 protein is CSVEEGRLAGSTDTQYF. DNA for the CDR3: TGCAGCGTTGAGGAAGGGAGGCTAGCGGGGTCCACAGATACGCAGTATTTT.